This TCR beta chain originates from a study of T cell responses to AZD1222 COVID-19 vaccine. Study overall: Second-dose schedules of about 4 or about 12 weeks were combined. General study findings and limits: Two AZD1222 administrations were followed by greater Spike-specific TCR breadth and depth.

Libraries were prepared by immunoSEQ multiplex PCR; TCRdb keeps only in-frame clonotypes and omits some of them. The sample consists of about 150,000 clones, roughly 90% of them appearing once. Comments on this clone: The antigen is undetermined.

The V gene end was trimmed by 5 bases and the J gene end by 5 bases; junction bases not matched to a gene: 10. Germline assignment: CDR1 MDHEN and CDR2 SYDVKM. The CDR3 contains 15 residues. The clonotype comes from an adult in good health. Sequencing was performed on peripheral blood, taken on day 0 of AZD1222 vaccination. The V and J genes are TRBV28 and TRBJ1-2; 8 bases align to TRBD1. CDR3 nucleotides: TGTGCCAGCAGTCCCATGACAGGGGTTCGGTATGGCTACACCTTC. This encodes CASSPMTGVRYGYTF.